Listed here is a single T cell receptor beta chain. Its specificity is unknown. The data were taken from a study of CD4 T cells in relation to SARS-CoV-2 and coronaviruses. Study background: Patient ages ranged from roughly 20 to 72, median 38.

Only in-frame clones appear in the TCRdb table, and some are missing; sequencing was by immunoSEQ multiplex PCR. Found here are about 36,000 clones, around three quarters of them singletons; the top ten hold 20%. Trimming removed 3 bases from V and 2 bases from J, with 11 bases in between. Germline CDR1 is MDHEN and CDR2 is SYDVKM. The CDR3 contains 15 residues. The V call is TRBV28, the J call TRBJ1-5; unclear D gene. The receptor was derived from an adult with COVID-19. What was sequenced was memory CD4+ T cells from PBMCs, cultured in vitro. This CDR3 is CASSLAGGGNQPQHF. CDR3 DNA sequence: TGTGCCAGCAGTTTGGCGGGCGGTGGCAATCAGCCCCAGCATTTT. The variable domain in full, with the rest retrieved from reference TRBV28 and TRBJ1-5, is DVKVTQSSRYLVKRTGEKVFLECVQDMDHENMFWYRQDPGLGLRLIYFSYDVKMKEKGDIPEGYSVSREKKERFSLILESASTNQTSMYLCASSLAGGGNQPQHFGDGTRLSIL.